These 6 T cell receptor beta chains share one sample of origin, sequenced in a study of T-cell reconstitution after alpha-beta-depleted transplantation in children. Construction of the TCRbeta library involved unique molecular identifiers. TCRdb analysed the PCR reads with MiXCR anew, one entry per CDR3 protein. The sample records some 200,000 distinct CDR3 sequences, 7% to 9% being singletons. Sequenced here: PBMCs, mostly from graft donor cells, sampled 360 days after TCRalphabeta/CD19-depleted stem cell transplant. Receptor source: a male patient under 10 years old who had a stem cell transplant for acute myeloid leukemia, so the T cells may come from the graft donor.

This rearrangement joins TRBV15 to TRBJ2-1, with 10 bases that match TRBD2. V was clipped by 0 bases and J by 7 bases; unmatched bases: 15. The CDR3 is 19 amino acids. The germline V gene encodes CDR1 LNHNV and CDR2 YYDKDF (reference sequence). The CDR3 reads CATSRDRGLAGVTRNEQFF. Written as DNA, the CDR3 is TGTGCCACCAGCAGAGATAGGGGGCTAGCGGGAGTAACCCGGAATGAGCAGTTCTTC. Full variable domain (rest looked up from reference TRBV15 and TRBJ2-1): DAMVIQNPRYQVTQFGKPVTLSCSQTLNHNVMYWYQQKSSQAPKLLFHYYDKDFNNEADTPDNFQSRRPNTSFCFLDIRSPGLGDTAMYLCATSRDRGLAGVTRNEQFFGPGTRLTVL.

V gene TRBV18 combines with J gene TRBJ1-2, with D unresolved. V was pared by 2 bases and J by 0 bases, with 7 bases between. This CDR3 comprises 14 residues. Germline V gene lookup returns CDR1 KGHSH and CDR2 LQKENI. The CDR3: CASSPGVSNYGYTF. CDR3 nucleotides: TGTGCCAGCTCACCAGGGGTTTCTAACTATGGCTACACCTTC.

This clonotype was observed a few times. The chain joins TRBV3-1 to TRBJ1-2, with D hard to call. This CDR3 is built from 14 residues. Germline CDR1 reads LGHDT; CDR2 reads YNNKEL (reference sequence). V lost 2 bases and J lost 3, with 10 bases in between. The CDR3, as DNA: TGTGCCAGCAGCCAAAACCAGGTCTACTATGGCTACACCTTC. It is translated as CASSQNQVYYGYTF.

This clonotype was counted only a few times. The CDR3 spells CSVAPSGGAHYNEQFF. The CDR3 coding sequence is TGCAGCGTTGCCCCTAGCGGAGGGGCCCACTACAATGAGCAGTTCTTC. The J gene is TRBJ2-1, the V gene TRBV29-1; TRBD2 matches 7 bases. The CDR3 is 16 residues long. After removal of 4 bases from V and 3 bases from J, the junction contained 12 bases not matched to a gene. Germline V gene lookup returns CDR1 SQVTM and CDR2 ANQGSEA.

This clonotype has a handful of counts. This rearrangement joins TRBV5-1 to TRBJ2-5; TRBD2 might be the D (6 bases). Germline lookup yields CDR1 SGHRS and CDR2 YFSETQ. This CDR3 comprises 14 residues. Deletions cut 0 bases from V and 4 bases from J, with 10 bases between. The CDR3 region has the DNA TGCGCCAGCAGCTTGGGGCGGGGAGGAGAGACCCAGTACTTC. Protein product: CASSLGRGGETQYF.

DNA of the CDR3: TGCGCCAGCAGCGAGCTCCGGGACCGCTACACAGATACGCAGTATTTT. The encoded protein is CASSELRDRYTDTQYF. The rearrangement links TRBV5-1 to TRBJ2-3, with D possibly called TRBD1 or TRBD2 (5 bases each). The V end lost 4 bases, the J end lost 2 bases, and 17 bases lay between the germline ends. The CDR3 loop spans 16 amino acids. In germline, CDR1 is SGHRS, CDR2 YFSETQ.